A single sample is the source of the 27 T cell receptor beta chains below, sequenced in a study of shared clonotypes between healthy human individuals. Assay used: immunoSEQ multiplex PCR; TCRdb lists only in-frame clones, some missing. The sample shows some 2.1 million clones, over 85% of them seen only once. The naive CD8 subset, CD45RO-negative cells positively selected for CCR7, excluded terminally differentiated effector memory CD45RA+ cells. Material for sequencing was naive CD8+ T cells sorted from blood. All receptors derive from a man between 18 and 29 years old in good health.

A word on this clone: Other nucleotide sequences in the sample specify the same CDR3. The chain couples TRBV7-8 to TRBJ2-1; TRBD2 agrees at 13 bases. CDR3 length: 18 residues. Germline loops: CDR1 SGHVS, CDR2 FQNEAQ. The V segment lost 6 bases and the J segment 0 bases; nucleotides outside the gene matches: 8. The CDR3 loop is CASSFGLAGASSYNEQFF. The CDR3, as DNA: TGTGCCAGCAGTTTCGGACTAGCGGGGGCCTCCTCCTACAATGAGCAGTTCTTC.

The V gene is TRBV7-8, the J gene TRBJ2-2; D is possibly TRBD2 (6 bases). The CDR3 is 17 amino acids. Per germline, CDR1 SGHVS and CDR2 FQNEAQ. Trimming took 0 bases from V and 0 from J, leaving 11 bases between them. The CDR3, as DNA: TGTGCCAGCAGCTTAGCGGCGGGGTTTGCGAACACCGGGGAGCTGTTTTTT. This gives the protein CASSLAAGFANTGELFF.

This clone appeared once. Here the CDR3 DNA reads TGTGCCAGTAGTATAGTCGGCCAGTCCGGGGAGCTGTTTTTT. This sequence encodes CASSIVGQSGELFF. V usage is TRBV19 and J usage is TRBJ2-2; D not certain. This CDR3 is 14 amino acids long. Looked up from germline, CDR1 is LNHDA and CDR2 is SQIVND (reference sequence). Trimming pared 1 base from V and 6 bases from J, leaving 9 bases between.

A note on this clone: At the DNA level, this CDR3 is encoded by other sequences in the same sample as well. The J gene is TRBJ2-3, the V gene TRBV9, with TRBD2 matching over 12 bases. CDR1 SGDLS and CDR2 YYNGEE come from the germline V gene. With V trimmed by 4 bases and J by 3 bases, 3 bases remained unmatched. The CDR3 consists of 15 residues. The DNA of the CDR3 is TGTGCCAGCAGCCCGACTAGCGGGAGAACAGATACGCAGTATTTT. Translation: CASSPTSGRTDTQYF.

The chain links TRBV29-1 to TRBJ1-2, with D unclear. Germline CDR1 SQVTM, CDR2 ANQGSEA. The CDR3 runs to 12 residues. The germline V and J ends were trimmed by 3 bases and 4 bases, with 9 bases remaining between them. CDR3 sequence reads: CSVDEPAYGYTF. In nucleotides, the CDR3 is TGCAGCGTTGACGAACCGGCCTATGGCTACACCTTC. The full variable domain, with the rest looked up from reference TRBV29-1 and TRBJ1-2, is SAVISQKPSRDICQRGTSLTIQCQVDSQVTMMFWYRQQPGQSLTLIATANQGSEATYESGFVIDKFPISRPNLTFSTLTVSNMSPEDSSIYLCSVDEPAYGYTFGSGTRLTVV.

The chain joins TRBV4-1 to TRBJ2-1; 9 positions match TRBD1. CDR3 length: 15 residues. CDR1 MGHRA and CDR2 YSYEKL come from the germline V gene. Trimming cost V 4 bases and J 8 bases; bases outside gene matches: 9. The CDR3 DNA sequence: TGCGCCAGCAGCCTCCGTGGGGACAGGGCTTATGAGCAGTTCTTC. Translation gives CASSLRGDRAYEQFF.

The genes are TRBV5-6 and TRBJ2-3; 11 nucleotides agree with TRBD2. Germline-derived CDR1 and CDR2 are SGHDT and YYEEEE. The V and J ends lost 0 bases and 4 bases, in that order; junction bases with no gene match: 1. CDR3 size: 15 residues. CDR3 nucleotides: TGTGCCAGCAGCTTGGGACTAGCGGGGTCAGATACGCAGTATTTT. Its translation: CASSLGLAGSDTQYF.

This clone showed up just once. The CDR3 protein is CASAFGGWGPQHF. DNA of the CDR3: TGTGCTAGTGCGTTTGGAGGCTGGGGACCCCAGCATTTT. The V call is TRBV12-5, the J call TRBJ1-5, with unresolved D. The CDR3 is 13 amino acids. Germline CDR1 and CDR2: LGHNT and FRNRAP. The V end lost 7 bases, the J end lost 10 bases, and 17 bases lay between the germline ends. The full variable domain, with the rest looked up from reference TRBV12-5 and TRBJ1-5, is DARVTQTPRHKVTEMGQEVTMRCQPILGHNTVFWYRQTMMQGLELLAYFRNRAPLDDSGMPKDRFSAEMPDATLATLKIQPSEPRDSAVYFCASAFGGWGPQHFGDGTRLSIL.

This sequence joins TRBV5-5 and TRBJ1-6; 7 bases match TRBD1. The CDR3 is 15 amino acids. Germline CDR1 SGHKS, CDR2 YYEKEE (reference sequence). Trimming at V came to 0 bases and at J to 10 bases, leaving 7 bases not matched to a gene. Here the CDR3 DNA reads TGTGCCAGCAGCTTGGAGACAGGGTGGGAATCACCCCTCCACTTT. It translates to CASSLETGWESPLHF.

On this clone: Germline is not matched at one junction end, which may reflect a read error. The J gene is TRBJ2-7, the V gene TRBV13; D is unclear. The CDR3 contains 11 residues. Germline loops: CDR1 PRHDT, CDR2 FYEKMQ (reference sequence). This CDR3 is CASSNSNEQYF. DNA for the CDR3: TGTGCCAGCAGCAACTCCAACGAGCAGTACTTC.

V and J are TRBV5-6 and TRBJ2-7; D not resolved. CDR1 is SGHDT, CDR2 YYEEEE, per germline. V lost 1 base and J 7 bases, leaving 6 bases between the germline ends. The CDR3 is 11 amino acids. The DNA of the CDR3 is TGTGCCAGCAGCTTGCTGGAAGAGCAGTACTTC. Amino acids: CASSLLEEQYF.

The table lists this clone with a count of one. DNA for the CDR3: TGTGCCAGCGCACTGGGGGGGGTTCTTGCCTACGAGCAGTACTTC. This translates into CASALGGVLAYEQYF. The gene calls are TRBV2 and TRBJ2-7; 7 bases align to TRBD2. J was trimmed by 2 bases and V by 8 bases; bases with no gene match: 12. CDR1 and CDR2 from the germline V gene are SNHLY and FYNNEI. The CDR3 spans 15 residues.

The chain uses TRBV19 and TRBJ2-7; TRBD2 might be the D (7 bases). The CDR3 is 15 amino acids. The V gene lost 5 bases and the J gene lost 0 bases, with 14 bases spanning the gap. Germline V CDR1 and CDR2: LNHDA, SQIVND (reference sequence). As DNA, the CDR3 is TGTGCCAGTAGTCCCGTGGGGGGGCCCTCCTACGAGCAGTACTTC. Encoded protein: CASSPVGGPSYEQYF.

This clone was recorded a few times. The chain joins TRBV4-1 to TRBJ1-5; unclear D gene. The CDR3 has 16 amino acids. Germline V lookup: CDR1 MGHRA, CDR2 YSYEKL. Trimming left V 1 base short and J 4 bases short, with 14 bases between. The CDR3 is CASSQGARDFNQPQHF. CDR3 nucleotides: TGCGCCAGCAGCCAAGGGGCCCGAGACTTTAATCAGCCCCAGCATTTT.

This clone was detected once. The V gene is TRBV5-1, the J gene TRBJ2-3; D assignment may be TRBD1 or TRBD2 (5 bases each). Germline loops: CDR1 SGHRS, CDR2 YFSETQ. There are 13 residues in the CDR3. Trimming shortened V by 4 bases and J by 2 bases, and 8 bases separated the two germline ends. The CDR3 is CASSRDATDTQYF. The CDR3 coding sequence is TGCGCCAGCAGCAGGGACGCCACAGATACGCAGTATTTT. Filled out from reference TRBV5-1 and TRBJ2-3, the complete variable domain reads KAGVTQTPRYLIKTRGQQVTLSCSPISGHRSVSWYQQTPGQGLQFLFEYFSETQRNKGNFPGRFSGRQFSNSRSEMNVSTLELGDSALYLCASSRDATDTQYFGPGTRLTVL.

The chain links TRBV27 to TRBJ1-2, with a tentative D call TRBD1 (6 bases). The CDR3 runs to 15 residues. Between the trimmed V and J ends, which lost 5 bases and 7 bases, there was a span of 20 bases. The germline CDR1 and CDR2 sequences are MNHEY and SMNVEV (reference sequence). The CDR3 sequence: CASSLGGVGAGGYTF. The DNA for the CDR3 is TGTGCCAGCAGTCTAGGAGGAGTGGGGGCGGGTGGCTACACCTTC.

This clone has more than one count but fewer than ten. The chain is built from TRBV9 and TRBJ2-7; 8 bases line up with TRBD1. CDR1 and CDR2 (germline): SGDLS, YYNGEE. This CDR3 spans 14 amino acids. The junction had 2 bases not matched to a gene; V was cut back by 0 bases and J by 3 bases. The CDR3 region is CASSVGTGYYEQYF. For the CDR3, the DNA is TGTGCCAGCAGCGTAGGGACAGGGTACTACGAGCAGTACTTC.

The chain links TRBV30 to TRBJ2-3, with 7 bases identical to TRBD1. This CDR3 is built from 15 residues. Trimming at V came to 4 bases and at J to 0 bases, leaving 7 bases not matched to a gene. Germline-derived CDR1 and CDR2 are GTSNPN and SVGIG (reference sequence). The CDR3 DNA follows: TGTGCCTGGAATCTCGACAGGGTTAGCACAGATACGCAGTATTTT. This translates into CAWNLDRVSTDTQYF.

The rearrangement links TRBV11-2 to TRBJ2-1; 12 bases align to TRBD2. Germline V gene lookup returns CDR1 SGHAT and CDR2 FQNNGV. The length of the CDR3 is 17 residues. V trimming: 5 bases; J trimming: 3 bases; junction bases outside the gene matches: 8. As DNA, the CDR3 is TGTGCCAGCAGCACCCGACTAGCGGGAGATGGCTACAATGAGCAGTTCTTC. This encodes CASSTRLAGDGYNEQFF. Together with reference TRBV11-2 and TRBJ2-1, the CDR3 gives the full variable domain: EAGVAQSPRYKIIEKRQSVAFWCNPISGHATLYWYQQILGQGPKLLIQFQNNGVVDDSQLPKDRFSAERLKGVDSTLKIQPAKLEDSAVYLCASSTRLAGDGYNEQFFGPGTRLTVL.

Remarks on this clone: The sample contains more than one DNA sequence encoding this CDR3. J is TRBJ2-7 and V is TRBV27, with 7 bases matching TRBD2. Germline V gene data show CDR1 as MNHEY and CDR2 as SMNVEV (reference sequence). The CDR3 runs 16 residues. Losses at the gene ends were 6 bases for V and 0 bases for J; bases not matched to a gene: 11. CDR3 region: CASSFSSGTISYEQYF. CDR3 DNA: TGTGCCAGCAGCTTCTCTTCCGGGACTATCTCCTACGAGCAGTACTTC.

This rearrangement joins TRBV6-5 to TRBJ2-7; possibly TRBD1 for D (6 bases). CDR1 is MNHEY and CDR2 is SVGAGI in the germline V gene. V dropped 7 bases and J dropped 0 bases, with 16 bases sitting between them. The CDR3 length is 15 residues. As DNA, the CDR3 is TGTGCCAGCAAACATGGTCAGGGGATCTCCTACGAGCAGTACTTC. Its translation: CASKHGQGISYEQYF.

This clone was seen a single time. The V call is TRBV27, the J call TRBJ1-2, with 9 nucleotides matching TRBD1. This CDR3 has 15 residues. Germline loops: CDR1 MNHEY, CDR2 SMNVEV (reference sequence). The trim removed 7 bases at V and 7 bases at J, leaving 13 bases unmatched. The CDR3 spells CASNPGQGPLGGYTF. In DNA, the CDR3 is TGTGCCAGCAACCCGGGACAGGGTCCTTTGGGTGGCTACACCTTC.

This rearrangement joins TRBV6-5 to TRBJ2-1; TRBD1 aligns across 9 bases. V lost 4 bases, J lost 7 bases, and 8 bases stayed unmatched. This CDR3 spans 15 amino acids. Germline CDR1 is MNHEY and CDR2 is SVGAGI. The CDR3 loop reads CASSSQGARRNEQFF. The CDR3 nucleotides read TGTGCCAGCAGTTCACAGGGGGCGAGGCGGAATGAGCAGTTCTTC.

This chain joins TRBV13 and TRBJ2-7, with a possible D match to TRBD1 (6 bases). V gave up 5 bases and J gave up 7 bases, with 15 bases separating them. Germline V lookup: CDR1 PRHDT, CDR2 FYEKMQ (reference sequence). CDR3 length equals 13 residues. The CDR3 here is CASSHDRHWEQYF. The CDR3 DNA reads TGTGCCAGCAGCCACGACAGGCACTGGGAGCAGTACTTC.

The chain is built from TRBV7-9 and TRBJ2-1, with 8 bases identical to TRBD1. Germline V gene lookup returns CDR1 SEHNR and CDR2 FQNEAQ (reference sequence). The CDR3 is 14 residues long. Trimming at V came to 6 bases and at J to 8 bases, leaving 9 bases not matched to a gene. CDR3: CASSFRTGLHEQFF. In nucleotides, the CDR3 is TGTGCCAGCAGTTTCCGGACAGGGTTGCATGAGCAGTTCTTC. The whole variable domain, remainder taken from reference TRBV7-9 and TRBJ2-1, is DTGVSQNPRHKITKRGQNVTFRCDPISEHNRLYWYRQTLGQGPEFLTYFQNEAQLEKSRLLSDRFSAERPKGSFSTLEIQRTEQGDSAMYLCASSFRTGLHEQFFGPGTRLTVL.

The V and J genes are TRBV7-2 and TRBJ1-1, with a tentative D call TRBD1 (6 bases). CDR3 length: 15 residues. V gave up 4 bases and J gave up 4 bases, with 16 bases separating them. Germline V gives CDR1 SGHTA, CDR2 FQGNSA. The CDR3 protein is CASSSSGGSSTEAFF. The DNA of the CDR3 is TGTGCCAGCAGCTCCTCGGGGGGCTCATCCACTGAAGCTTTCTTT.

V and J are TRBV6-6 and TRBJ1-1; D remains unclear. This CDR3 spans 15 amino acids. V was cut by 0 bases and J by 3 bases, with 11 bases left in between. CDR1 is MNHNY, CDR2 SVGAGI, per germline (reference sequence). DNA for the CDR3: TGTGCCAGCAGTTACTCAGCCTGGTTGGACACTGAAGCTTTCTTT. Translating it yields CASSYSAWLDTEAFF.